This T cell receptor beta chain came from a study of blood T cells in healthy people across ages. Then a second PCR, running roughly 7 to 11 cycles, was carried out with a sample-barcoded 5' primer and a J-beta primer mix. TCRdb passed the 5' RACE reads through MiXCR, listing each CDR3 protein once. The sample has under 700,000 distinct CDR3 sequences, approximately 25% seen once. The CDR3 extends over 12 amino acids. Germline values: CDR1 SQVTM, CDR2 ANQGSEA. V was clipped by 2 bases and J by 2 bases, with 6 bases between them. These data are also associated with another study on T cells of mothers and their children.

The sequenced sample consisted of blood. The V gene is TRBV29-1, the J gene TRBJ1-1; D is uncertain. This TCR was sampled from a boy younger than 18 in good health. CDR3 bases: TGCAGCGTTGAACAACGAAACACTGAAGCTTTCTTT. Protein: CSVEQRNTEAFF.